A selection of T cell receptor beta chains follows, all from one sample in a study of CD8 T cells in ankylosing spondylitis. TCRdb fed the 5' RACE reads into MiXCR, producing one record per CDR3 protein. The repertoire consists of about 800,000 distinct CDR3 sequences, with 12% occurring once and the leading ten covering under 0.6%. The sample consisted of blood, either unsorted or a sorted T cell fraction (not recorded which). These receptor sequences come from a male donor with ankylosing spondylitis. The CDR3 runs from the conserved cysteine through the conserved F or W. D genes are given only for firm matches. The listing skips clone size in some rows; elsewhere it reads once, few, many or a size class.

v_call	j_call	d_call	clone_size	cdr3_nt	cdr3_aa
TRBV30	TRBJ2-3	TRBD2	NA	TGTGCCTGGAGGCCTAGCGGGAGGGCCACAGATACGCAGTATTTT	CAWRPSGRATDTQYF
TRBV6-5	TRBJ2-7	NA	few	TGTGCCAGCAGTTACGCGGGAAGGGCCTACGAGCAGTACTTC	CASSYAGRAYEQYF
TRBV7-2	TRBJ2-3	NA	few	TGTGCCAGCAGCCCAATAGGTTGGAGCACAGATACGCAGTATTTT	CASSPIGWSTDTQYF
TRBV20-1	TRBJ2-4	TRBD2	many	TGCAGTGCCAGACAAGCGGGACTAGCGGGGCTTCGTGTGTACTTC	CSARQAGLAGLRVYF
TRBV30	TRBJ2-7	NA	many	TGTGCCTGGAGATGGGGTTACTACGAGCAGTACTTC	CAWRWGYYEQYF
TRBV6-6	TRBJ2-5	NA	few	TGTGCCAGCACCCCTCGGGGCGAAGAGACCCAGTACTTC	CASTPRGEETQYF
TRBV5-1	TRBJ2-7	NA	NA	TGCGCCAGCAGCTTTATCGGACAAAACTACGAGCAGTACTTC	CASSFIGQNYEQYF
TRBV14	TRBJ2-3	NA	NA	TGTGCCAGCAGCCCTCAAGAGGGGGTTACGCAGTATTTT	CASSPQEGVTQYF
TRBV5-1	TRBJ2-5	TRBD2	few	TGCGCCAGCAAGATCAACCCGAGCGGGGAGGAGACCCAGTACTTC	CASKINPSGEETQYF
TRBV20-1	TRBJ2-1	NA	many	TGCAGTGCTTTGCCCGGGTTATTCTACAATGAGCAGTTCTTC	CSALPGLFYNEQFF
TRBV6-4	TRBJ2-3	NA	few	TGTGCCAGCAGTCCCGGGACGGAATACACAGATACGCAGTATTTT	CASSPGTEYTDTQYF
TRBV9	TRBJ1-6	NA	NA	TGTGCCAGCAGCCCGTATGGTAATTCACCCCTCCACTTT	CASSPYGNSPLHF
TRBV11-2	TRBJ1-1	NA	many	TGTGCCAGCAGCCCCTGGGGGATTGAAGCTTTCTTT	CASSPWGIEAFF
TRBV12-3/TRBV12-4	TRBJ2-5	NA	many	TGTGCCAGCAGTCAAAGGGGGGGTCAAGAGACCCAGTACTTC	CASSQRGGQETQYF
TRBV20-1	TRBJ2-3	NA	NA	TGCAGTGCTCAAAGGGGCAACCCCACAGATACGCAGTATTTT	CSAQRGNPTDTQYF
TRBV20-1	TRBJ1-1	NA	many	TGCAGTGCTACGGGGGACTCATACACTGAAGCTTTCTTT	CSATGDSYTEAFF
TRBV12-3/TRBV12-4	TRBJ1-2	NA	many	TGTGCCAGCAGTTCCACCGGACGGCATGGCTACACCTTC	CASSSTGRHGYTF
TRBV5-5	TRBJ2-3	TRBD1	few	TGTGCCAGCAGCTTCCGGGACAGGGTTTATACAGATACGCAGTATTTT	CASSFRDRVYTDTQYF
TRBV7-2	TRBJ2-3	NA	NA	TGTGCCAGCAGCACACAGAGGACAGATACGCAGTATTTT	CASSTQRTDTQYF
TRBV6-1	TRBJ1-5	NA	NA	TGTGCCAGCAGTGAAGGACCGCCCAATCAGCCCCAGCATTTT	CASSEGPPNQPQHF
TRBV6-6	TRBJ2-1	NA	NA	TGTGCCAGCACCGGGGGACATGAGCAGTTCTTC	CASTGGHEQFF
TRBV29-1	TRBJ2-2	NA	many	TGCAGCGCCTTAACAGGGTTGGTCGACACCGGGGAGCTGTTTTTT	CSALTGLVDTGELFF
TRBV20-1	TRBJ2-1	NA	few	TGCAGTGCTAGAGATCTACAATTCTCCTACAATGAGCAGTTCTTC	CSARDLQFSYNEQFF
TRBV5-1	TRBJ1-1	NA	few	TGCGCCAGCAGCTTTGGGGAATGGACTGAAGCTTTCTTT	CASSFGEWTEAFF
TRBV29-1	TRBJ2-2	NA	many	TGCAGCGTTGGTGGGAGTGACACCGGGGAGCTGTTTTTT	CSVGGSDTGELFF
TRBV20-1	TRBJ2-7	NA	many	TGCAGTGCTACCAATTCCTACGAGCAGTACTTC	CSATNSYEQYF
TRBV11-2	TRBJ2-3	TRBD2	NA	TGTGCCAGCAGCTTAGTGTATTGGGCTAGCGGGAGGACAGATACGCAGTATTTT	CASSLVYWASGRTDTQYF
TRBV15	TRBJ2-7	TRBD1	NA	TGTGCCACCAGCAGGACCGGGACAGCCACCTACGAGCAGTACTTC	CATSRTGTATYEQYF
TRBV29-1	TRBJ2-3	NA	NA	TGCAGCGTTGTGGAGGGGGGGGCAGATACGCAGTATTTT	CSVVEGGADTQYF